These T cell receptor beta chains were read from a single sample in a study of CD8 T cells in ankylosing spondylitis. TCRdb ran MiXCR on the 5' RACE reads and lists one entry per CDR3 protein. The sample has 150,000 to 200,000 distinct CDR3 sequences, just over 9.5% seen once. Sample: blood, either unsorted or a sorted T cell fraction (not recorded which). These receptors came from a female donor with ankylosing spondylitis or in good health (not recorded which). Both conserved end residues are part of each CDR3. D genes are given only for firm matches. Rows give clone size only sometimes, using once, few, many, or a class for an expanded clone.

J gene,D gene,clone size,V gene,CDR3 protein,CDR3 DNA
TRBJ2-5,.,few,TRBV5-5,CASSEGLAATYF,TGTGCCAGCAGCGAGGGGCTAGCAGCGACCTACTTC
TRBJ2-7,TRBD2,few,TRBV7-8,CASSSWTSGPLYEQYF,TGTGCCAGCAGCTCGTGGACTAGCGGGCCTCTCTACGAGCAGTACTTC
TRBJ2-1,.,many,TRBV5-6,CASSLSYSYNEQFF,TGTGCCAGCAGTCTCTCGTACTCCTACAATGAGCAGTTCTTC
TRBJ2-1,.,.,TRBV6-2/TRBV6-3,CASSYPTGTLNNEQFF,TGTGCCAGCAGTTACCCGACCGGGACACTGAACAATGAGCAGTTCTTC
TRBJ2-5,.,.,TRBV6-5,CASSYYEKETQYF,TGTGCCAGCAGTTACTACGAAAAAGAGACCCAGTACTTC
TRBJ2-7,TRBD2,.,TRBV24-1,CATSDSRTSGPPWSSYEQYF,TGTGCCACCAGTGATTCCCGGACTAGCGGGCCCCCTTGGAGCTCCTACGAGCAGTACTTC
TRBJ2-3,.,many,TRBV12-3/TRBV12-4,CASSLGLQNTQYF,TGTGCCAGCAGTTTGGGCTTACAGAATACGCAGTATTTT
TRBJ2-1,.,many,TRBV6-2/TRBV6-3,CASSYSGASYNEQFF,TGTGCCAGCAGTTACTCAGGGGCCAGCTACAATGAGCAGTTCTTC
TRBJ2-3,.,few,TRBV18,CASSAPRQDSRGDTQYF,TGTGCCAGCTCGGCCCCGAGGCAGGACTCGAGGGGGGATACGCAGTATTTT
TRBJ1-2,TRBD1,many,TRBV5-5,CASRPGTDFYGYTF,TGTGCCAGCAGGCCCGGGACAGATTTCTATGGCTACACCTTC
TRBJ2-1,TRBD1,few,TRBV7-2,CASSLITTGVINNEQFF,TGTGCCAGCAGCTTAATTACGACAGGGGTTATTAACAATGAGCAGTTCTTC
TRBJ2-4,TRBD1,.,TRBV4-3,CASSQVQGTKNIQYF,TGCGCCAGCAGCCAAGTACAGGGGACCAAAAACATTCAGTACTTC
TRBJ1-1,TRBD1,many,TRBV29-1,CSGQQGLNTEAFF,TGCAGCGGTCAACAGGGGCTTAACACTGAAGCTTTCTTT
TRBJ1-4,.,few,TRBV27,CAVRPAGGLNEKLFF,TGTGCCGTCAGGCCGGCGGGGGGACTTAATGAAAAACTGTTTTTT
TRBJ2-1,TRBD2,many,TRBV12-3/TRBV12-4,CASRKLAGGSYNEQFF,TGTGCCAGCAGAAAACTAGCGGGAGGGAGCTACAATGAGCAGTTCTTC
TRBJ1-1,.,.,TRBV5-4,CASSFKGEAFF,TGTGCCAGCAGCTTCAAAGGTGAAGCTTTCTTT
TRBJ1-1,.,many,TRBV19,CASTGSYVNTEAFF,TGTGCCAGCACAGGGAGCTATGTGAACACTGAAGCTTTCTTT
TRBJ2-5,.,.,TRBV4-3,CASSQDLGQETQYF,TGCGCCAGCAGCCAAGATTTGGGTCAAGAGACCCAGTACTTC
TRBJ1-2,.,few,TRBV4-3,CASSQERAGDSYGYTF,TGCGCCAGCAGCCAAGAAAGGGCAGGGGATAGCTATGGCTACACCTTC
TRBJ2-4,.,.,TRBV6-2/TRBV6-3,CASTNGGVWDIQYF,TGTGCCAGCACTAACGGGGGAGTTTGGGACATTCAGTACTTC
TRBJ2-7,TRBD2,few,TRBV28,CASTESSGTSYEQYF,TGTGCCAGCACCGAGAGTAGCGGGACCTCCTACGAGCAGTACTTC
TRBJ1-2,.,few,TRBV12-3/TRBV12-4,CASSLDGGGGWGYTF,TGTGCCAGCAGTTTAGATGGGGGCGGCGGCTGGGGCTACACCTTC
TRBJ2-5,.,few,TRBV7-6,CASSDIPGLRETQYF,TGTGCCAGCAGTGATATACCGGGACTTAGGGAGACCCAGTACTTC
TRBJ2-1,TRBD2,once,TRBV13,CASSPSGIGNEQFF,TGTGCCAGCAGCCCCAGCGGGATTGGCAATGAGCAGTTCTTC
TRBJ2-1,.,.,TRBV21-1,CASRSGTSGINEQFF,TGTGCCAGCAGAAGCGGGACTAGCGGGATCAATGAGCAGTTCTTC
TRBJ2-5,.,few,TRBV7-8,CASSLAYLSGLQETQYF,TGTGCCAGCAGCTTAGCATATCTGAGCGGCCTCCAAGAGACCCAGTACTTC
TRBJ2-3,TRBD2,.,TRBV15,CATSSLTLNGGEADTQYF,TGTGCCACCAGCAGTTTAACCTTGAACGGGGGGGAGGCAGATACGCAGTATTTT
TRBJ2-5,TRBD2,.,TRBV28,CASSPRTSGSRETQYF,TGTGCCAGCAGTCCTCGGACTAGTGGGAGTCGTGAGACCCAGTACTTC
TRBJ2-1,.,.,TRBV27,CASSFQSEQFF,TGTGCCAGCAGTTTCCAGAGTGAGCAGTTCTTC
TRBJ1-2,.,many,TRBV6-5,CASSYLGNGYTF,TGTGCCAGCAGTTACTTGGGTAATGGCTACACCTTC
TRBJ1-5,TRBD1,many,TRBV7-8,CASSLAWTGTSSNQPQHF,TGTGCCAGCAGCTTAGCGTGGACAGGGACGTCAAGCAATCAGCCCCAGCATTTT
TRBJ2-1,.,many,TRBV12-3/TRBV12-4,CASSLSPNEQFF,TGTGCCAGCAGTTTGAGCCCCAATGAGCAGTTCTTC
TRBJ1-1,.,many,TRBV25-1,CATRTATEAFF,TGTGCCACCCGGACGGCTACTGAAGCTTTCTTT
TRBJ1-1,.,.,TRBV9,CASSPHMGLSTEAFF,TGTGCCAGCAGCCCCCACATGGGCCTTTCCACTGAAGCTTTCTTT
TRBJ1-2,.,.,TRBV5-6,CASSFMSGNLYGYTF,TGTGCCAGCAGCTTTATGTCCGGAAACCTATATGGCTACACCTTC
TRBJ2-1,.,few,TRBV10-2,CASKREGAEQFF,TGCGCCAGCAAGAGGGAGGGGGCTGAGCAGTTCTTC
TRBJ2-3,TRBD2,few,TRBV12-3/TRBV12-4,CASRTSGSTDTQYF,TGTGCCAGCAGAACTAGCGGGAGTACAGATACGCAGTATTTT
TRBJ2-1,.,few,TRBV4-1,CASSQDVSSYNEQFF,TGCGCCAGCAGCCAAGATGTCAGCTCCTACAATGAGCAGTTCTTC